This TCR beta chain appears in the sequencing data of a study of T cell repertoires in cytomegalovirus infection. TCRdb reprocessed the reads with MiXCR, giving one entry per CDR3 protein. The data contain hundreds of thousands of distinct CDR3 sequences, under 55% of them singletons. The length of the CDR3 is 19 residues. Trimming took 3 bases from V and 3 from J; bases not matched to a gene: 12. Germline CDR1 and CDR2: SGHTA and FQGNSA. A word on this clonotype: The antigen is not known.

The specimen comprised cultured PBMCs, sampled from culture after CMV antigen stimulation. The receptor comes from a human donor in good health (CMV status not recorded). Some clones in this sample may be carry-over from other donors' samples. V is TRBV7-2 and J is TRBJ2-7; 15 bases map to TRBD2. CDR3 DNA: TGTGCCAGCAGCTTGCGCGCGGAAATGGGACTAGCGGGAGGCTACGAGCAGTACTTC. Protein product: CASSLRAEMGLAGGYEQYF. Full variable domain (missing parts from reference TRBV7-2 and TRBJ2-7): GAGVSQSPSNKVTEKGKDVELRCDPISGHTALYWYRQSLGQGLEFLIYFQGNSAPDKSGLPSDRFSAERTGGSVSTLTIQRTQQEDSAVYLCASSLRAEMGLAGGYEQYFGPGTRLTVT.